This T cell receptor beta chain is from a study of response to subunit inactivated influenza vaccine. Study results and caveats: Seasonal influenza vaccination, on each occasion, was suggested by the authors to recruit few new T cells.

MiXCR was run by TCRdb on the RT-PCR reads, yielding one entry per CDR3 protein. The sample holds hundreds of thousands of distinct CDR3 sequences; 6.5% to 8% are singletons and the top ten take 13%. The CDR3 spans 12 residues. V gave up 7 bases and J gave up 4 bases, with 10 bases separating them. Germline CDR1 is MNHNS and CDR2 is SASEGT. For this clonotype: Antigen specificity is unknown.

Sequences were derived from PBMCs from blood, sampled 23 to 25 months after vaccination. This TCR came from a man in his fifties or sixties who received an inactivated influenza vaccine. This rearrangement joins TRBV6-1 to TRBJ1-2; D perhaps matches TRBD1 (5 bases). The CDR3 reads CASISQAYGYTF. For the CDR3, the DNA is TGTGCCAGCATTTCACAGGCCTATGGCTACACCTTC.